A selection of T cell receptor beta chains follows, all from one sample in a study of T cells in Graves' hyperthyroidism and ophthalmopathy. TCRdb reprocessed the multiplex PCR reads via MiXCR and lists one record per CDR3 protein. The sample contains 500,000 to 750,000 distinct CDR3 sequences, 12% to 15% of which appear only once. The sample comprised blood. These receptors originate from a young woman with Graves' ophthalmopathy. Each CDR3 is given with its conserved first and last residue. Each record gives: clone size, J gene, V gene, D gene, CDR3 DNA, CDR3 protein. A D gene is named only where the DNA matches it firmly. Clone sizes are given selectively: once, few, many, or a class where the clone is expanded.

few | TRBJ2-7 | TRBV11-2 | TRBD2 | TGTGCCAGCAGCTGGGGGACTAGCGGGAGTTCGCGTGAGCAGTACTTC | CASSWGTSGSSREQYF
many | TRBJ2-7 | TRBV7-2 | NA | TGTGCCAGCAGCACGTCCCGGGACACGTACGAGCAGTACTTC | CASSTSRDTYEQYF
many | TRBJ1-1 | TRBV12-3/TRBV12-4 | TRBD1 | TGTGCCAGCAGTGCGGACAGGGGCTGGAACACTGAAGCTTTCTTT | CASSADRGWNTEAFF
many | TRBJ1-2 | TRBV12-5 | TRBD1 | TGTGCTAGTGGTTTGGCCCCAGGGACAGGGGGAAGGAATGGCTACACCTTC | CASGLAPGTGGRNGYTF
many | TRBJ2-1 | TRBV28 | NA | TGTGCCACCACATTTGGGAATCTCAATGAGCAGTTCTTC | CATTFGNLNEQFF
many | TRBJ2-1 | TRBV3-1 | NA | TGTGCCAGCAGCCAAGACAGCGCGGGATCCGATGAGCAGTTCTTC | CASSQDSAGSDEQFF
many | TRBJ2-7 | TRBV29-1 | NA | TGCAGCGTTGAATCCAGGGGTCGCAGTTACGAGCAGTACTTC | CSVESRGRSYEQYF
NA | TRBJ1-1 | TRBV7-9 | NA | TGTGCCAGCAGCCAGGACGTCAACACTGAAGCTTTCTTT | CASSQDVNTEAFF
many | TRBJ2-7 | TRBV2 | NA | TGTGCCAGCAGTGAGATGTGGACAGCCCGTAAGATGCAGTACTTC | CASSEMWTARKMQYF
many | TRBJ2-1 | TRBV11-1 | TRBD2 | TGTGCCAGCAGCTTAGCCCTAGCGGGAGTGTATGAGCAGTTCTTC | CASSLALAGVYEQFF
NA | TRBJ2-3 | TRBV6-5 | NA | TGTGCCAGCAGTTACCTCGGGAGCACAGATACGCAGTATTTT | CASSYLGSTDTQYF
many | TRBJ1-4 | TRBV6-2/TRBV6-3 | NA | TGTGCCAGCAGTTATCCCCTCGGCAGGTCGGCAACTAATGAAAAACTGTTTTTT | CASSYPLGRSATNEKLFF
few | TRBJ2-7 | TRBV6-1 | NA | TGTGCCAGCAGCCAGGGGCGGAGGGAGCAGTACTTC | CASSQGRREQYF
NA | TRBJ1-3 | TRBV5-1 | TRBD1 | TGCGCCAGCAGCCCTACCCCGGGACAGGGGATGGGCTCTGGAAACACCATATATTTT | CASSPTPGQGMGSGNTIYF
NA | TRBJ2-7 | TRBV7-7 | NA | TGTGCTAGCAGCTTAGAGGCAGGCCTTTCCTACGAGCAGTACTTC | CASSLEAGLSYEQYF
NA | TRBJ2-7 | TRBV4-1 | NA | TGCGCCAGCAGCCAACCCATTGGACAGTTCTACGAGCAGTACTTC | CASSQPIGQFYEQYF
NA | TRBJ2-7 | TRBV24-1 | TRBD1 | TGTGCCACCAGTCCCGGGACAGGAACCTACGAGCAGTACTTC | CATSPGTGTYEQYF
many | TRBJ2-7 | TRBV5-6 | NA | TGTGCCAGCAGCTTGGCCGAGAGCAGCCACTTAACCTACGAGCAGTACTTC | CASSLAESSHLTYEQYF
many | TRBJ1-1 | TRBV11-2 | NA | TGTGCCAGCAGCTTACGGAGTACTGAGAACACTGAAGCTTTCTTT | CASSLRSTENTEAFF
many | TRBJ1-2 | TRBV28 | NA | TGTGCCAGCAGCAAAGGGGGGGTTTATGGCTACACCTTC | CASSKGGVYGYTF
many | TRBJ2-7 | TRBV4-2 | TRBD2 | TGTGCCAGCAGCCAAGGCAGCGGGACCTCCTACGAGCAGTACTTC | CASSQGSGTSYEQYF
many | TRBJ1-2 | TRBV12-3/TRBV12-4 | TRBD1 | TGTGCCAGCAGTTTAAACAGGGGAAACGGCTACACCTTC | CASSLNRGNGYTF
many | TRBJ2-7 | TRBV10-3 | NA | TGTGCCATCAGTGACAGCAGATCCTACGAGCAGTACTTC | CAISDSRSYEQYF
once | TRBJ1-2 | TRBV19 | TRBD1 | TGTGCCAGTGTACAGGGGCGTCCGGGAGGCTACACCTTC | CASVQGRPGGYTF
few | TRBJ2-1 | TRBV9 | NA | TGTGCCAGCAGCGTAGTTGCGGGAATGTACAATGAGCAGTTCTTC | CASSVVAGMYNEQFF
many | TRBJ1-1 | TRBV30 | NA | TGTGCCTGGAGTCTGGACAGAAGCATGAACACTGAAGCTTTCTTT | CAWSLDRSMNTEAFF
many | TRBJ1-6 | TRBV10-3 | NA | TGTGCCATCAGTGTACAGGGAAATAATTCACCCCTCCACTTT | CAISVQGNNSPLHF
NA | TRBJ2-3 | TRBV9 | TRBD2 | TGTGCCAGCAGCGCCATGACTAGCGATGTGGGAGATACGCAGTATTTT | CASSAMTSDVGDTQYF
NA | TRBJ2-1 | TRBV24-1 | TRBD2 | TGTGCCACCAGCGAGACTAGCGGGCCGTACAATGAGCAGTTCTTC | CATSETSGPYNEQFF
many | TRBJ1-1 | TRBV7-9 | NA | TGTGCCAGCAGCTTAGTCCAAAGGAACACTGAAGCTTTCTTT | CASSLVQRNTEAFF
NA | TRBJ2-5 | TRBV18 | TRBD1 | TGTGCCAGCTCACCCCGGACAGGGGCGATACTTCAAGAGACCCAGTACTTC | CASSPRTGAILQETQYF
many | TRBJ1-2 | TRBV30 | NA | TGTGCCTGGAGTGTGCAGATCGGCGGCTACACCTTC | CAWSVQIGGYTF
many | TRBJ1-5 | TRBV7-2 | NA | TGTGCCAGCTCGCCAACAGGGCAAAATCAGCCCCAGCATTTT | CASSPTGQNQPQHF
many | TRBJ2-7 | TRBV28 | NA | TGTGCCAGCAGTTTCTCCCGCCTCTCCTCCTACGAGCAGTACTTC | CASSFSRLSSYEQYF
many | TRBJ2-4 | TRBV7-8 | TRBD1 | TGTGCCAGCAGCCCAACCGGGGACAGGGCCAAAAACATTCAGTACTTC | CASSPTGDRAKNIQYF
many | TRBJ2-7 | TRBV11-2 | TRBD1 | TGTGCCAGCAGGCAACCGGGACAGCGAACCTACGAGCAGTACTTC | CASRQPGQRTYEQYF
few | TRBJ2-7 | TRBV25-1 | TRBD1 | TGTGCCAGCAGTGAATTTGTGACAGGGGCGAGGGCCTACGAGCAGTACTTC | CASSEFVTGARAYEQYF
many | TRBJ2-5 | TRBV7-2 | TRBD2 | TGTGCCAGCAGCTTAGGAACAGGGAGTTTACTAGCGGGAGGGCAAGAGACCCAGTACTTC | CASSLGTGSLLAGGQETQYF
many | TRBJ2-1 | TRBV7-9 | TRBD2 | TGTGCCAGCAGCTTAGAAGCGGGAGGGTCCTACAATGAGCAGTTCTTC | CASSLEAGGSYNEQFF
many | TRBJ1-4 | TRBV18 | NA | TGTGCCAGCTCACCACTTGGAGGGGGTGAAAAACTGTTTTTT | CASSPLGGGEKLFF
few | TRBJ2-7 | TRBV7-8 | TRBD2 | TGCGCCAGCAGCCGCACCTCGGGGTCGGCGGGAGGCTCCTACGAGCAGTACTTC | CASSRTSGSAGGSYEQYF
many | TRBJ2-1 | TRBV11-2 | NA | TGTGCCAGCAGCTTATTGGGCTTAGCGGCCTACAATGAGCAGTTCTTC | CASSLLGLAAYNEQFF
NA | TRBJ1-4 | TRBV19 | TRBD1 | TGTGCCAGTAGTCCCGGGGCGACAGGGGCCAATGAAAAACTGTTTTTT | CASSPGATGANEKLFF
many | TRBJ1-2 | TRBV27 | NA | TGTGCCAGCAGTTTAGTAGGGACTGACGGCTACACCTTC | CASSLVGTDGYTF
many | TRBJ1-2 | TRBV20-1 | NA | TGCAGTGTCGGGGCGCGTGGCTACACCTTC | CSVGARGYTF
many | TRBJ1-2 | TRBV12-3/TRBV12-4 | NA | TGTGCCAGCAGCAAGGGGTGGACTTATCTTAACTATGGCTACACCTTC | CASSKGWTYLNYGYTF
NA | TRBJ2-5 | TRBV7-3 | TRBD2 | TGTGTCAGCAGTTATGCTAGCGGCTCCCAAGAGACCCAGTACTTC | CVSSYASGSQETQYF
NA | TRBJ2-3 | TRBV4-1 | TRBD1 | TGCGCCAGCAGCCAAGAGAGGGGGCTTGAAGATACGCAGTATTTT | CASSQERGLEDTQYF
NA | TRBJ2-7 | TRBV28 | NA | TGTGCCAGCAGTAACCCTCCGCTACAGGGTCGCGAGCAGTACTTC | CASSNPPLQGREQYF
many | TRBJ1-3 | TRBV30 | NA | TGTGCCTGGAATCGGGTGGCTGGAAACACCATATATTTT | CAWNRVAGNTIYF
many | TRBJ1-1 | TRBV7-9 | TRBD1 | TGTGCCAGCAGCTACCGGGACAGGAACACTGAAGCTTTCTTT | CASSYRDRNTEAFF
many | TRBJ2-1 | TRBV7-9 | NA | TGTGCCAGCAGCTTTGGGTACCGGGCCTCCGAGGGCGATGAGCAGTTCTTC | CASSFGYRASEGDEQFF
many | TRBJ2-1 | TRBV9 | NA | TGTGCCAGCAGCGTAGACCGGGAGATCTACAATGAGCAGTTCTTC | CASSVDREIYNEQFF
many | TRBJ2-5 | TRBV2 | NA | TGTGCCAGCACTCGAGGTGCGGGACGTCTTTGGGAGACCCAGTACTTC | CASTRGAGRLWETQYF
NA | TRBJ2-5 | TRBV24-1 | TRBD1 | TGTGCCACCAGTGATTTACCAGGGGGACAGGAGACCCAGTACTTC | CATSDLPGGQETQYF